These 24 T cell receptor beta chains came from one sample sequenced in a study of T cell responses to AZD1222 COVID-19 vaccine. Only in-frame clones appear in the TCRdb table, and some are missing; sequencing was by immunoSEQ multiplex PCR. The sample carries under 150,000 clones, 80% to 90% recorded once. Specimen: peripheral blood, collected on day 0 of AZD1222 vaccination. These receptor sequences come from an adult in good health.

For the CDR3, the DNA is TGTGCCAGCAGTGAAAAGGTACAGGGGTCTAGCACAGATACGCAGTATTTT. This codes for CASSEKVQGSSTDTQYF. This chain joins TRBV6-1 and TRBJ2-3; 7 nucleotides line up with TRBD1. The V segment lost 2 bases and the J segment 0 bases; nucleotides outside the gene matches: 8. This CDR3 is 17 amino acids long. Germline assignment: CDR1 MNHNS and CDR2 SASEGT.

The CDR3 is CASSLRDRSFGVSYTF. CDR3 nucleotide sequence: TGTGCCAGCAGTTTAAGGGACAGGAGTTTCGGTGTTAGCTACACCTTC. This chain joins TRBV6-6 and TRBJ1-2, with 8 bases lining up with TRBD1. The CDR3 extends over 16 amino acids. CDR1 and CDR2 from the germline V gene are MNHNY and SVGAGI (reference sequence). The J segment lost 9 bases and the V segment lost 4 bases, leaving 16 bases of the junction unmatched.

V usage is TRBV3-1 (or the pseudogene TRBV3-2) and J usage is TRBJ1-4; the match to TRBD1 covers 7 bases. CDR1 and CDR2 from the germline V gene are LGHDT and YNNKEL (reference sequence). The CDR3 is made up of 17 amino acids. J gave up 4 bases and V 1 base, and 9 bases lay outside the gene matches. The CDR3 protein is CASSQGKRGQVNEKLFF. In DNA form, the CDR3 reads TGTGCCAGCAGCCAAGGGAAGAGAGGACAGGTTAATGAAAAACTGTTTTTT.

The V call is TRBV9, the J call TRBJ1-2, with unresolved D. The CDR3 is 13 residues long. Germline CDR1 SGDLS, CDR2 YYNGEE. The V end was cut by 0 bases, the J end by 3 bases, with 6 bases between. The CDR3 DNA sequence: TGTGCCAGCAGCGTAGAAGCGGACTATGGCTACACCTTC. This gives the protein CASSVEADYGYTF.

The chain carries TRBV28 and TRBJ2-7; maybe TRBD1 (7 bases). CDR3 length: 12 residues. Germline CDR1 is MDHEN and CDR2 is SYDVKM. Trimming took off 8 bases at V and 9 bases at J, with 17 bases between the two ends. CDR3: CASFQGGAGQYF. CDR3 sequence (DNA): TGTGCCAGCTTCCAGGGGGGCGCAGGGCAGTACTTC.

The chain combines TRBV25-1 with TRBJ1-1; D gene unclear. The CDR3 runs 16 residues. Trimming pared 4 bases from V and 4 bases from J, leaving 19 bases between. Germline CDR1 is MGHDK and CDR2 is SYGVNS. This CDR3 reads CASSVRALVRGTEAFF. The CDR3 DNA reads TGTGCCAGCAGTGTTAGGGCGCTTGTCCGGGGCACTGAAGCTTTCTTT.

This chain uses TRBV19 with TRBJ2-1, with D unclear. Germline V gene data show CDR1 as LNHDA and CDR2 as SQIVND (reference sequence). This CDR3 region has 11 residues. V lost 9 bases and J lost 7, with 10 bases in between. CDR3 amino acids: CASHSLNEQFF. The CDR3 DNA follows: TGTGCCAGCCACAGCCTAAATGAGCAGTTCTTC.

The chain links TRBV10-3 to TRBJ2-3, with 7 bases identical to TRBD2. Germline V gives CDR1 ENHRY, CDR2 SYGVKD. CDR3 size: 14 residues. The trim removed 7 bases at V and 1 base at J, leaving 5 bases unmatched. CDR3 bases: TGTGCCATCAATGGCGGGGGAGGCACAGATACGCAGTATTTT. It codes for CAINGGGGTDTQYF.

The genes are TRBV6-1 and TRBJ2-3; D is tentatively TRBD1 or TRBD2 (6 bases each). Germline lookup yields CDR1 MNHNS and CDR2 SASEGT. Trimming pared 0 bases from V and 5 bases from J, leaving 15 bases between. This CDR3 has 16 amino acids. The CDR3 region is CASSEARGDQGDTQYF. For the CDR3, the DNA is TGTGCCAGCAGTGAAGCAAGGGGGGATCAGGGAGATACGCAGTATTTT.

The chain employs TRBV6-2 or TRBV6-3 and TRBJ2-1; D is possibly TRBD2 (6 bases). V gave up 2 bases and J gave up 0 bases, with 8 bases separating them. The CDR3 loop spans 15 amino acids. Germline loops: CDR1 MNHEY, CDR2 SVGEGT. The CDR3 nucleotides read TGTGCCAGCAGTTACGGGGGGAGCTCCTACAATGAGCAGTTCTTC. Its translation is CASSYGGSSYNEQFF.

CDR3 in amino acids: CASSVRIQPQHF. The CDR3 coding sequence is TGTGCCAGTAGTGTGAGGATCCAGCCCCAGCATTTT. The chain couples TRBV19 to TRBJ1-5; D gene ambiguous. V lost 5 bases, J lost 7 bases, and 9 bases lay in between. This CDR3 comprises 12 residues. Germline assignment: CDR1 LNHDA and CDR2 SQIVND (reference sequence).

This chain uses TRBV5-4 with TRBJ2-1, with no clear D. The CDR3 extends over 14 amino acids. Trimming took off 0 bases at V and 2 bases at J, with 6 bases between the two ends. Germline loops: CDR1 SGHNT, CDR2 YYREEE (reference sequence). The CDR3 protein is CASSLERAYNEQFF. In nucleotides, the CDR3 is TGTGCCAGCAGCTTGGAACGGGCCTACAATGAGCAGTTCTTC. Supplemented by reference TRBV5-4 and TRBJ2-1, the full variable domain reads ETGVTQSPTHLIKTRGQQVTLRCSSQSGHNTVSWYQQALGQGPQFIFQYYREEENGRGNFPPRFSGLQFPNYSSELNVNALELDDSALYLCASSLERAYNEQFFGPGTRLTVL.

The table lists this clone with a count of one. The chain joins TRBV10-1 to TRBJ1-3, with 7 bases identical to TRBD1. CDR3 length: 16 residues. Germline CDR1 WNHNN, CDR2 SYGVQD (reference sequence). The junction had 7 bases not matched to a gene; V was cut back by 3 bases and J by 2 bases. The CDR3 is CASSDRLQGAGNTIYF. CDR3 nucleotide sequence: TGCGCCAGCAGTGACCGTTTGCAGGGGGCTGGAAACACCATATATTTT.

V and J are TRBV9 and TRBJ2-5; D possibly uses TRBD1 or TRBD2 (6 bases each). The V gene lost 3 bases and the J gene lost 9 bases, with 18 bases spanning the gap. CDR1 and CDR2 (germline): SGDLS, YYNGEE. The CDR3 loop spans 14 amino acids. CDR3 region: CASSETGGDGPQYF. CDR3 DNA sequence: TGTGCCAGCAGCGAGACAGGCGGGGACGGGCCCCAGTACTTC.

The chain uses TRBV10-2 and TRBJ1-5, with 9 bases aligning to TRBD1. In germline, CDR1 is WSHSY, CDR2 SAAADI. J was trimmed by 2 bases and V by 4 bases; bases with no gene match: 0. This CDR3 spans 14 amino acids. The CDR3 spells CASSGQGGNQPQHF. CDR3 in DNA: TGCGCCAGCAGTGGACAGGGGGGCAATCAGCCCCAGCATTTT.

CDR3 sequence: CASSHVGGVTEAFF. The CDR3 DNA sequence: TGTGCCAGCAGTCACGTCGGGGGGGTGACTGAAGCTTTCTTT. The V and J genes are TRBV6-5 and TRBJ1-1; D perhaps matches TRBD1 (5 bases). Trimming stripped 5 bases from V and 5 bases from J, with 15 bases between. This CDR3 contains 14 residues. Germline CDR1 and CDR2: MNHEY and SVGAGI.

The chain uses TRBV4-2 and TRBJ1-5; 7 positions agree with TRBD1. After removal of 0 bases from V and 0 bases from J, the junction contained 14 bases not matched to a gene. The germline V gene has CDR1 LGHNA and CDR2 YNFKEQ. The CDR3 spans 20 residues. CDR3 DNA sequence: TGTGCCAGCAGCCAAGATCTCGGTGGCAGGGGGACCTCTAGCAATCAGCCCCAGCATTTT. Protein sequence: CASSQDLGGRGTSSNQPQHF.

V and J are TRBV15 and TRBJ1-1, with TRBD1 matching 9 bases. Germline V lookup: CDR1 LNHNV, CDR2 YYDKDF (reference sequence). With V trimmed by 4 bases and J by 7 bases, 10 bases remained unmatched. This CDR3 is 15 amino acids long. The CDR3 DNA sequence: TGTGCCACCAGCAAATCCGGGACAGGGATCCGTGAAGCTTTCTTT. It translates to CATSKSGTGIREAFF.

This clone was found a few times. The rearrangement uses TRBV28 and TRBJ2-7, with no clear D. The CDR3 is made up of 12 amino acids. V lost 4 bases, J lost 9 bases, and 13 bases lay in between. CDR1 is MDHEN, CDR2 SYDVKM, per germline. The CDR3 bases are TGTGCCAGCAGTTACAGCAGCTCCCGGCAGTACTTC. Residues: CASSYSSSRQYF. Looking up the rest from reference TRBV28 and TRBJ2-7 gives the full variable domain: DVKVTQSSRYLVKRTGEKVFLECVQDMDHENMFWYRQDPGLGLRLIYFSYDVKMKEKGDIPEGYSVSREKKERFSLILESASTNQTSMYLCASSYSSSRQYFGPGTRLTVT.

The V call is TRBV4-2, the J call TRBJ1-1; 9 bases are a match to TRBD1. In germline, CDR1 is LGHNA, CDR2 YNFKEQ. Germline trimming cut 4 bases from V and 7 bases from J; bases unmatched to any gene: 7. The CDR3 runs 14 residues. The CDR3 DNA reads TGTGCCAGCAGCCGGGACAGGGAGGCTAATGAAGCTTTCTTT. This codes for CASSRDREANEAFF.

The rearrangement uses TRBV24-1 and TRBJ2-1; TRBD2 might be the D (6 bases). The CDR3 length is 16 residues. Germline V gene lookup returns CDR1 KGHDR and CDR2 SFDVKD. V was trimmed by 4 bases and J by 2 bases, leaving 14 bases between them. CDR3 amino acids: CATSDPGGSAYNEQFF. Here the CDR3 DNA reads TGTGCCACCAGTGACCCCGGAGGGAGCGCCTACAATGAGCAGTTCTTC.

This clone was seen only a few times. J is TRBJ2-4 and V is TRBV4-1; no definite D call. With 1 base removed from V and 0 bases from J, the gap between germline ends came to 13 bases. Germline V gene data show CDR1 as MGHRA and CDR2 as YSYEKL. The CDR3 extends over 17 amino acids. CDR3 sequence reads: CASSQGATYLAKNIQYF. As DNA, the CDR3 is TGCGCCAGCAGCCAAGGGGCAACGTACCTAGCCAAAAACATTCAGTACTTC.

V gene TRBV7-3 combines with J gene TRBJ1-1; D remains unclear. Per germline, CDR1 SGHTA and CDR2 FQGTGA. The CDR3 consists of 15 residues. Deletions cut 5 bases from V and 5 bases from J, with 18 bases between. CDR3 DNA sequence: TGTGCCAGCAGCCCACTGGGCGCCTCGAATACTGAAGCTTTCTTT. Its translation is CASSPLGASNTEAFF.

The CDR3, as DNA: TGCGCCGCTTCTTTGGGGTGGGAAAATGAAAAACTGTTTTTT. Its translation: CAASLGWENEKLFF. The V and J genes are TRBV10-2 and TRBJ1-4; no clear D gene. The CDR3 runs 14 residues. Germline CDR1 is WSHSY and CDR2 is SAAADI. Trimming cost V 11 bases and J 5 bases, with 18 bases left between them.